Below, 24 T cell receptor beta chains from the same sample are listed, as sequenced in a study of T cell repertoires in cytomegalovirus infection. TCRdb processed the reads anew with MiXCR; each CDR3 protein has one entry. The sample shows 250,000 to 300,000 distinct CDR3 sequences, around 13% of them seen only once. The specimen sequenced was PBMCs. The source is a human donor in good health (CMV status not recorded). Some clones in this sample may be carry-over from other donors' samples.

This clonotype was counted at least ten times. This chain uses TRBV12-3 or TRBV12-4 with TRBJ1-4; D gene ambiguous. The CDR3 runs to 15 residues. V gave up 7 bases and J gave up 0 bases, with 12 bases separating them. The CDR3 region has the DNA TGTGCCAGCACTACGACGGCGGCAACTAATGAAAAACTGTTTTTT. The encoded protein is CASTTTAATNEKLFF.

This clonotype was observed many times. This sequence joins TRBV12-3 or TRBV12-4 and TRBJ2-6; 8 bases fit TRBD1. After removal of 6 bases from V and 0 bases from J, the junction contained 7 bases not matched to a gene. CDR3 length: 17 amino acids. Here the CDR3 DNA reads TGTGCCAGCAGAACCGGGACAGGAAGCTCTGGGGCCAACGTCCTGACTTTC. This gives the protein CASRTGTGSSGANVLTF.

There are a few counts of this clonotype. This chain links TRBV7-9 with TRBJ1-4, with 10 bases that match TRBD1. V dropped 5 bases and J dropped 8; count of bases not matched to a gene: 5. The germline V gene encodes CDR1 SEHNR and CDR2 FQNEAQ (reference sequence). The CDR3 runs to 14 residues. CDR3 sequence (DNA): TGTGCCAGCAGCAGGGACAGGGGAGAGGAAAAACTGTTTTTT. Translated: CASSRDRGEEKLFF.

This clonotype was recorded a few times. The chain is built from TRBV6-2 or TRBV6-3 and TRBJ2-7; 7 bases are a match to TRBD2. Looked up from germline, CDR1 is MNHEY and CDR2 is SVGEGT. CDR3 length: 14 residues. With V trimmed by 4 bases and J by 12 bases, 15 bases remained unmatched. The CDR3, as DNA: TGTGCCAGCAGTTCCCTACCCAGGCGGGAGCGAGGGTACTTC. Translating gives CASSSLPRRERGYF.

This clonotype was detected ten times or more. The CDR3: CASSPPLAGEHEQYF. The CDR3 bases are TGTGCCAGCAGCCCGCCGTTGGCGGGAGAGCACGAGCAGTACTTC. The chain links TRBV7-8 to TRBJ2-7, with 7 bases aligning to TRBD2. In germline, CDR1 is SGHVS, CDR2 FQNEAQ. The V and J ends lost 5 bases and 5 bases, in that order; junction bases with no gene match: 12. This CDR3 contains 15 residues.

There are many counts of this clonotype. The gene calls are TRBV7-2 and TRBJ2-6, with TRBD1 matching over 8 bases. The CDR3 runs 18 residues. Germline CDR1 and CDR2: SGHTA and FQGNSA. V lost 4 bases and J lost 0; bases outside the gene matches: 8. Written as DNA, the CDR3 is TGTGCCAGCAGCTCCTTCAGGGGGCCACTCTCTGGGGCCAACGTCCTGACTTTC. Protein sequence: CASSSFRGPLSGANVLTF.

The J gene is TRBJ2-3, the V gene TRBV7-3; TRBD2 matches at 7 bases. This CDR3 is 15 amino acids long. CDR1 SGHTA and CDR2 FQGTGA come from the germline V gene. The V segment lost 2 bases and the J segment 2 bases; nucleotides outside the gene matches: 4. For the CDR3, the DNA is TGTGCCAGCAGCTTAGGGCGGGGGTACACAGATACGCAGTATTTT. This gives the protein CASSLGRGYTDTQYF.

This clonotype was recorded a few times. The chain employs TRBV11-2 and TRBJ2-3; D gene uncertain. The CDR3 is 14 residues long. Between the trimmed V and J ends, which lost 2 bases and 2 bases, there was a span of 8 bases. Germline V gives CDR1 SGHAT, CDR2 FQNNGV. The CDR3 here is CASSLFLTTDTQYF. CDR3 nucleotide sequence: TGTGCCAGCAGCTTATTCTTGACCACAGATACGCAGTATTTT.

This chain joins TRBV7-2 and TRBJ2-1; D possibly corresponds to TRBD1 (8 bases). This CDR3 has 15 residues. V gave up 5 bases and J gave up 6 bases, with 17 bases separating them. Germline V gene data show CDR1 as SGHTA and CDR2 as FQGNSA. The DNA of the CDR3 is TGTGCCAGCAGCCTACAGGGGGGGGCCCTCAATGAGCAGTTCTTC. It specifies CASSLQGGALNEQFF.

This clonotype was detected ten times or more. The V gene is TRBV12-3 or TRBV12-4, the J gene TRBJ2-7, with 10 nucleotides matching TRBD1. V was clipped by 3 bases and J by 6 bases; unmatched bases: 8. This CDR3 is built from 15 residues. The CDR3 is CASSFQGTGVSEQYF. The CDR3 coding sequence is TGTGCCAGCAGTTTTCAGGGGACAGGGGTTTCCGAGCAGTACTTC.

This clonotype was seen ten or more times. The chain employs TRBV7-2 and TRBJ1-2, with D tentatively TRBD1 (5 bases). V was shortened by 0 bases and J by 6 bases, with 11 bases between the two germline ends. From germline, CDR1 is SGHTA and CDR2 FQGNSA. The CDR3 covers 14 residues. The CDR3 protein is CASSLAGTIDGYTF. CDR3 nucleotides: TGTGCCAGCAGCTTAGCTGGGACTATCGATGGCTACACCTTC.

This clonotype has just one count. This could be a read error, since a much larger clone is one nucleotide away. This rearrangement joins TRBV7-2 to TRBJ2-7; D is ambiguous. The ends were cut back, 1 base at V and 3 bases at J, with 10 bases in the middle. Germline V lookup: CDR1 SGHTA, CDR2 FQGNSA. The CDR3 totals 14 residues. The CDR3, as DNA: TGTGCCAGCAGCTTAGTGAGCAGGAACTACGAGCAGTACTTC. It specifies CASSLVSRNYEQYF. The full variable domain, completed using reference TRBV7-2 and TRBJ2-7, is GAGVSQSPSNKVTEKGKDVELRCDPISGHTALYWYRQSLGQGLEFLIYFQGNSAPDKSGLPSDRFSAERTGGSVSTLTIQRTQQEDSAVYLCASSLVSRNYEQYFGPGTRLTVT.

The rearrangement uses TRBV29-1 and TRBJ2-2, with a possible D match to TRBD2 (6 bases). The CDR3 runs to 13 residues. The germline CDR1 and CDR2 sequences are SQVTM and ANQGSEA. V lost 5 bases, J lost 3 bases, and 10 bases lay in between. In DNA form, the CDR3 reads TGCAGCGTTCTCGGGAGTGACACCGGGGAGCTGTTTTTT. Its translation is CSVLGSDTGELFF.

This clonotype was observed a few times. This rearrangement joins TRBV18 to TRBJ2-7; TRBD2 matches 7 bases. CDR3 size: 15 residues. The germline gives CDR1 KGHSH, CDR2 LQKENI. The ends lost 4 bases at V and 6 bases at J; junction bases unmatched: 12. CDR3 nucleotide sequence: TGTGCCAGCTCACTCGCGAGAGGCGGGGAGGGCGAGCAGTACTTC. Translating it yields CASSLARGGEGEQYF. The full variable domain, its missing parts supplied by reference TRBV18 and TRBJ2-7, is NAGVMQNPRHLVRRRGQEARLRCSPMKGHSHVYWYRQLPEEGLKFMVYLQKENIIDESGMPKERFSAEFPKEGPSILRIQQVVRGDSAAYFCASSLARGGEGEQYFGPGTRLTVT.

A word on this clonotype: An end of the junction does not agree with germline; a read error may underlie this. This chain connects TRBV9 to TRBJ2-1; 10 bases are shared with TRBD2. The CDR3 is made up of 12 amino acids. Germline CDR1 and CDR2: SGDLS and YYNGEE. The CDR3 bases are TGTGCCAGCAGCGTAGTAAGCGGGAGGGTTTTCTTT. This translates into CASSVVSGRVFF.

This clonotype has only a few counts. The J gene is TRBJ2-5, the V gene TRBV29-1, with TRBD1 matching over 7 bases. CDR1 is SQVTM, CDR2 ANQGSEA, per germline. The V gene end was trimmed by 3 bases and the J gene end by 2 bases; junction bases not matched to a gene: 6. The CDR3 has 14 residues. In nucleotides, the CDR3 is TGCAGCGTTGATCCCCGGACAGGTCAAGAGACCCAGTACTTC. Translated: CSVDPRTGQETQYF. The whole variable domain, filled in from reference TRBV29-1 and TRBJ2-5, reads SAVISQKPSRDICQRGTSLTIQCQVDSQVTMMFWYRQQPGQSLTLIATANQGSEATYESGFVIDKFPISRPNLTFSTLTVSNMSPEDSSIYLCSVDPRTGQETQYFGPGTRLLVL.

This clonotype was counted only a few times. The genes are TRBV24-1 and TRBJ1-4, with D possibly matching TRBD1 (6 bases). Trimming left V 4 bases short and J 5 bases short, with 13 bases between. The germline V gene encodes CDR1 KGHDR and CDR2 SFDVKD. This CDR3 is 15 amino acids long. The CDR3 is CATSDTGTKNEKLFF. The DNA of the CDR3 is TGTGCCACCAGTGACACAGGGACGAAGAATGAAAAACTGTTTTTT.

The rearrangement links TRBV4-3 to TRBJ2-1; D assignment may be TRBD1 or TRBD2 (6 bases each). The CDR3 runs 16 residues. Between the trimmed V and J ends, which lost 0 bases and 2 bases, there was a span of 11 bases. The germline V gene has CDR1 LGHNA and CDR2 YSLEER. This chain's CDR3 is CASSQDTGRPYNEQFF. The CDR3 DNA reads as TGCGCCAGCAGCCAAGATACAGGGAGGCCCTACAATGAGCAGTTCTTC.

In its sample, this clonotype was seen many times. The J gene is TRBJ2-1, the V gene TRBV7-9; 14 bases map to TRBD2. V shed 4 bases and J 8 bases; nucleotides not matched to a gene: 4. Germline V gene sequence: CDR1 SEHNR, CDR2 FQNEAQ (reference sequence). CDR3 size: 15 residues. In nucleotides, the CDR3 is TGTGCCAGCAGCTCCTGGACTAGCGGGGGGTATGAGCAGTTCTTC. Its translation is CASSSWTSGGYEQFF.

This clonotype was picked up a small number of times. The chain carries TRBV10-3 and TRBJ1-5; D unclear. The CDR3 extends over 14 amino acids. Trimming took off 2 bases at V and 5 bases at J, with 10 bases between the two ends. The germline V gene has CDR1 ENHRY and CDR2 SYGVKD. The CDR3 spells CAISEKVVDQPQHF. CDR3 nucleotide sequence: TGTGCCATCAGTGAGAAGGTGGTGGATCAGCCCCAGCATTTT.

This clonotype has a count of ten or more. The J gene is TRBJ2-7, the V gene TRBV20-1; 7 nucleotides match TRBD2. Germline V lookup: CDR1 DFQATT, CDR2 SNEGSKA (reference sequence). The CDR3 consists of 14 residues. Germline trimming cut 6 bases from V and 0 bases from J; bases unmatched to any gene: 8. The CDR3 sequence: CSATRVAGSYEQYF. The DNA for the CDR3 is TGCAGTGCCACCCGGGTAGCGGGCTCCTACGAGCAGTACTTC.

The rearrangement joins TRBV3-1 to TRBJ1-4; TRBD1 matches at 9 bases. The ends lost 4 bases at V and 8 bases at J; junction bases unmatched: 5. The CDR3 totals 14 residues. Looked up from germline, CDR1 is LGHDT and CDR2 is YNNKEL (reference sequence). The CDR3, as DNA: TGTGCCAGCAGCCTGGGACAGGGCCGAGAAAAACTGTTTTTT. It codes for CASSLGQGREKLFF.

This clonotype was detected a few times. CDR3 nucleotide sequence: TGCAGCGTTATAGAAGGCCCCACCCCCACAAAAGATACGCAGTATTTT. This sequence encodes CSVIEGPTPTKDTQYF. This chain uses TRBV29-1 with TRBJ2-3; D is unclear. Germline CDR1 SQVTM, CDR2 ANQGSEA. Trimming removed 5 bases from V and 5 bases from J, with 23 bases in between. This CDR3 has 16 amino acids.

This clonotype was detected ten times or more. V usage is TRBV6-1 and J usage is TRBJ2-2; D uncertain. CDR1 MNHNS and CDR2 SASEGT come from the germline V gene. This CDR3 is 14 amino acids long. The germline V and J ends were trimmed by 2 bases and 6 bases, with 10 bases remaining between them. The CDR3 region is CASSEPGRAGELFF. In nucleotides, the CDR3 is TGTGCCAGCAGTGAACCCGGAAGGGCCGGGGAGCTGTTTTTT.